Here is one T cell receptor (beta chain) with its context. Antigen: not known. This sample was taken from a study of cytomegalovirus exposure and HLA in healthy donors. The PCR had 60 Vbeta and 13 Jbeta primers. In the authors' workflow: Per a later analysis, the number of unique TCR beta chains was about 80 million, of which some 10 million were shared. TCRdb keeps only in-frame clones here, not all; method: immunoSEQ multiplex PCR. V, J and clone size derive from that table, while D and trimming were established from the DNA sequence. The profile shows 130,000 or so clones, roughly 79% of them singletons. Study results and limitations: Investigators reported 150 to 200 TCR beta chains as tied to cytomegalovirus.

Germline loops: CDR1 SGHDN, CDR2 FVKESK. This CDR3 has 15 residues. J gave up 8 bases and V 3 bases, and 5 bases lay outside the gene matches. V gene TRBV14 combines with J gene TRBJ2-1; TRBD2 matches at 12 bases. Sequenced sample: PBMCs. The sequence was obtained from a woman younger than 30 in good health and CMV-seronegative. The DNA for the CDR3 is TGTGCCAGCAGCCACGGACTAGCGGGAAGGGATGAGCAGTTCTTC. Protein sequence: CASSHGLAGRDEQFF.